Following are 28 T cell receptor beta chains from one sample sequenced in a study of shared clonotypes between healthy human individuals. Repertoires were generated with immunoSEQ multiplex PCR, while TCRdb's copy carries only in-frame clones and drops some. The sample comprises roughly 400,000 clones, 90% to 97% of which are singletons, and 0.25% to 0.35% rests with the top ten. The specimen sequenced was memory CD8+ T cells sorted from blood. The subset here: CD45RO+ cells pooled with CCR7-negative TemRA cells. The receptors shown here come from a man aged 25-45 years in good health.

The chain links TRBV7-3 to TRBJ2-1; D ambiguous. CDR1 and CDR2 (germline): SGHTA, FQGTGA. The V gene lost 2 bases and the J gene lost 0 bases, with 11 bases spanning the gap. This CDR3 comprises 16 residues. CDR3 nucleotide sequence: TGTGCCAGCAGCTTACACTTCGCTAGCTCCTACAATGAGCAGTTCTTC. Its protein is CASSLHFASSYNEQFF.

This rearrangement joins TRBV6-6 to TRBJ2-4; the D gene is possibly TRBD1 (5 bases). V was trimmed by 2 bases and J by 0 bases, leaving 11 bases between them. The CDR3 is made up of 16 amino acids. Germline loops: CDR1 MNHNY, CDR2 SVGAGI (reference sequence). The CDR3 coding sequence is TGTGCCAGCAGTTACGGACAAAACCTAGCCAAAAACATTCAGTACTTC. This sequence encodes CASSYGQNLAKNIQYF.

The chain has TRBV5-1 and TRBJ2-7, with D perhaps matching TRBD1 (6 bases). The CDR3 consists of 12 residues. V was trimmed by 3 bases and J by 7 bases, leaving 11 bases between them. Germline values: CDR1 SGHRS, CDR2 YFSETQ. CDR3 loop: CASSYRGKEQYF. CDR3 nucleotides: TGCGCCAGCAGCTATAGGGGGAAAGAGCAGTACTTC. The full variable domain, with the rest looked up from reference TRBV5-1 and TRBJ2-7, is KAGVTQTPRYLIKTRGQQVTLSCSPISGHRSVSWYQQTPGQGLQFLFEYFSETQRNKGNFPGRFSGRQFSNSRSEMNVSTLELGDSALYLCASSYRGKEQYFGPGTRLTVT.

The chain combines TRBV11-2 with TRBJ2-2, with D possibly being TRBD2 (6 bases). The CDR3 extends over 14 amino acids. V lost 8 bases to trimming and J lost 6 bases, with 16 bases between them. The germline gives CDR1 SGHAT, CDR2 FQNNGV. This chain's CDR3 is CASLRLASPGELFF. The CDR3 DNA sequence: TGTGCCAGCCTCCGGCTAGCGTCCCCCGGGGAGCTGTTTTTT.

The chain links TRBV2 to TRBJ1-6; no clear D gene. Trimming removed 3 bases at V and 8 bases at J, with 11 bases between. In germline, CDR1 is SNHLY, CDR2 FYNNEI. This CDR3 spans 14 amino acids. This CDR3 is CASSDLLGYSPLHF. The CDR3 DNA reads TGTGCCAGCAGTGATTTATTGGGGTATTCACCCCTCCACTTT. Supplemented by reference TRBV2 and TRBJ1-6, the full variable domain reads EPEVTQTPSHQVTQMGQEVILRCVPISNHLYFYWYRQILGQKVEFLVSFYNNEISEKSEIFDDQFSVERPDGSNFTLKIRSTKLEDSAMYFCASSDLLGYSPLHFGNGTRLTVT.

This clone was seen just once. The CDR3 DNA reads TGCGCCAGCAGCTTTACTGCGGGAGGAGAGACCCAGTACTTC. Its protein is CASSFTAGGETQYF. The V call is TRBV5-1, the J call TRBJ2-5; TRBD2 aligns across 8 bases. Trimming took 2 bases from V and 4 from J; bases not matched to a gene: 4. Germline V CDR1 and CDR2: SGHRS, YFSETQ. CDR3 length equals 14 residues.

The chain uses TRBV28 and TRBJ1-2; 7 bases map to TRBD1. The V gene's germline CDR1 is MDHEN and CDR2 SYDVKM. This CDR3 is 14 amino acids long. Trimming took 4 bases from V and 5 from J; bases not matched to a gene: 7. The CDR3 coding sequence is TGTGCCAGCAGTTCCAACCGGGACAGTTATGGCTACACCTTC. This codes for CASSSNRDSYGYTF.

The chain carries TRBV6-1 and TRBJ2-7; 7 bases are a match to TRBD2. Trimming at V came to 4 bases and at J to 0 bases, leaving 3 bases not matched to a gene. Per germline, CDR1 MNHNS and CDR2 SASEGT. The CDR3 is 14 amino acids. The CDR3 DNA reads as TGTGCCAGCAGTGGACGCGGGAGCTCCTACGAGCAGTACTTC. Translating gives CASSGRGSSYEQYF.

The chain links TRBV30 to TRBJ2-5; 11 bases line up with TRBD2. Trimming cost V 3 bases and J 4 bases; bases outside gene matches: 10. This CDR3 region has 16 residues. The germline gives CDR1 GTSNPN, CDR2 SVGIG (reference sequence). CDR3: CAWSAPGLAGGETQYF. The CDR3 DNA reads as TGTGCCTGGAGCGCGCCGGGGCTAGCGGGAGGAGAGACCCAGTACTTC. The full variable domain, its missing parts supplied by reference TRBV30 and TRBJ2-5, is SQTIHQWPATLVQPVGSPLSLECTVEGTSNPNLYWYRQAAGRGLQLLFYSVGIGQISSEVPQNLSASRPQDRQFILSSKKLLLSDSGFYLCAWSAPGLAGGETQYFGPGTRLLVL.

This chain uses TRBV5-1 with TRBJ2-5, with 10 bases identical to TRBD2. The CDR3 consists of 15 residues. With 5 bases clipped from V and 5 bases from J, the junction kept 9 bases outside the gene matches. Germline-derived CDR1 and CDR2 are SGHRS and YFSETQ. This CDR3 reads CASSPGTSVGETQYF. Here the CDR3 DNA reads TGCGCCAGCAGTCCCGGGACTAGCGTTGGGGAGACCCAGTACTTC.

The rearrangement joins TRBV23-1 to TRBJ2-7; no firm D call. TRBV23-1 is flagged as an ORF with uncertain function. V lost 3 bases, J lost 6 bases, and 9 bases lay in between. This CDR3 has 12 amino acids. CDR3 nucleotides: TGCGCCAGCAGTCAGGAGAGCTGCGAGCAGTACTTC. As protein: CASSQESCEQYF.

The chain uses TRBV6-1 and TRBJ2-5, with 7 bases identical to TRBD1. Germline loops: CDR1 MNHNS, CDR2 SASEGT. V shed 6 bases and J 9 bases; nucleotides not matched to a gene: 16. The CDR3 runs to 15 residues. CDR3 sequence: CASSTQRQGTGPQYF. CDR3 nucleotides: TGTGCCAGCAGCACCCAAAGACAGGGAACGGGGCCCCAGTACTTC.

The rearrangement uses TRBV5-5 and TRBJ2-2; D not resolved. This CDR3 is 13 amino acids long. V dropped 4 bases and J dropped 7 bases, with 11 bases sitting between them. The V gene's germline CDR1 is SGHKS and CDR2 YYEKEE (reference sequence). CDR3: CASSTRVGGELFF. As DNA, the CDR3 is TGTGCCAGCAGCACCCGGGTGGGCGGGGAGCTGTTTTTT.

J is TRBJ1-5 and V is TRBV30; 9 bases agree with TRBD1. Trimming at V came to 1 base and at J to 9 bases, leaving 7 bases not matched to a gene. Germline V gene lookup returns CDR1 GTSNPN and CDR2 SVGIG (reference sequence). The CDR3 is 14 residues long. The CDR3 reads CAWSEGDRVGPQHF. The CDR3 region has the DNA TGTGCCTGGAGTGAGGGGGACAGGGTGGGGCCCCAGCATTTT.

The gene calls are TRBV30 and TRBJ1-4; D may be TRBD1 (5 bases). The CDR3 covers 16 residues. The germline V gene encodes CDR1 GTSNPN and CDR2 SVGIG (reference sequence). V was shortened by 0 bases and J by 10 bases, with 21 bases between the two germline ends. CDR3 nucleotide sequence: TGTGCCTGGAGTGTACTAGGTGGCAGGGTAGGAGGAAAACTGTTTTTT. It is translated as CAWSVLGGRVGGKLFF.

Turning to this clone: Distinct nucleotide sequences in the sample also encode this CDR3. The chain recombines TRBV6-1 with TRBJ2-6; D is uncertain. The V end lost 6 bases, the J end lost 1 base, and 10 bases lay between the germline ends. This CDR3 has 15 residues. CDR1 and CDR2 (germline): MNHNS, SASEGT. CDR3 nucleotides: TGTGCCAGCAGCCTGAGCTCGTCTGGGGCCAACGTCCTGACTTTC. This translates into CASSLSSSGANVLTF.

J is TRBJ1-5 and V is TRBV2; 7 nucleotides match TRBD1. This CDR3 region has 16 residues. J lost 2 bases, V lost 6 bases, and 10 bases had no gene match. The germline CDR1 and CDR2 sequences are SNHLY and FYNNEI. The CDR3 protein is CASRRGRTGGNQPQHF. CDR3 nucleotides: TGTGCCAGCAGAAGAGGGCGAACAGGGGGCAATCAGCCCCAGCATTTT.

CDR3 DNA sequence: TGTGCCAGCAGCCGTGGACAGGGTGGCGATGAAAAACTGTTTTTT. It yields the protein CASSRGQGGDEKLFF. The V call is TRBV7-9, the J call TRBJ1-4; 8 bases agree with TRBD1. With 5 bases clipped from V and 6 bases from J, the junction kept 8 bases outside the gene matches. From germline, CDR1 is SEHNR and CDR2 FQNEAQ (reference sequence). CDR3 length: 15 residues.

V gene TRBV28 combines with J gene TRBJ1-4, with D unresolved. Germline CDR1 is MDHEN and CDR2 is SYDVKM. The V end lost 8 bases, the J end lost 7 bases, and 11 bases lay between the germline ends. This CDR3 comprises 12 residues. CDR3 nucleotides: TGTGCCAGCCGCGGACGGATTGAAAAACTGTTTTTT. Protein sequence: CASRGRIEKLFF.

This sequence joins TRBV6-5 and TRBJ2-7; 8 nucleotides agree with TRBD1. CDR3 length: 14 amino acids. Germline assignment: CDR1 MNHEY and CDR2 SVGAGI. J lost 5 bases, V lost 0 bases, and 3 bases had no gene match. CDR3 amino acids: CASSYSTGVHEQYF. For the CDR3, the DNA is TGTGCCAGCAGTTACTCGACAGGGGTCCACGAGCAGTACTTC.

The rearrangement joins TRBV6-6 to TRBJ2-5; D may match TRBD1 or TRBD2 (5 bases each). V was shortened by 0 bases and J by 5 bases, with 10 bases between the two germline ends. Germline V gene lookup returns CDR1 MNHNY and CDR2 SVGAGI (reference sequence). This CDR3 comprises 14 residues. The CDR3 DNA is TGTGCCAGCAGTTACTCTGGGGGTTCGGAGACCCAGTACTTC. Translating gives CASSYSGGSETQYF.

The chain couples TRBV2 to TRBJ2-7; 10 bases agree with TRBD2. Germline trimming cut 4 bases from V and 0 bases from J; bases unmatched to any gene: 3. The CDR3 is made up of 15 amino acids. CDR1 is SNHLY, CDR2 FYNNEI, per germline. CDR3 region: CASSAGLATSYEQYF. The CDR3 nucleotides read TGTGCCAGCAGTGCGGGACTAGCGACCTCCTACGAGCAGTACTTC.

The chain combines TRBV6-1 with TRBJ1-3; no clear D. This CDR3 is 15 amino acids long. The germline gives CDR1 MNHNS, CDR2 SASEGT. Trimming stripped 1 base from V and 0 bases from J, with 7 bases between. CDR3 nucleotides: TGTGCCAGCAGTGAAGGCCGCCGCTCTGGAAACACCATATATTTT. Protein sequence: CASSEGRRSGNTIYF.

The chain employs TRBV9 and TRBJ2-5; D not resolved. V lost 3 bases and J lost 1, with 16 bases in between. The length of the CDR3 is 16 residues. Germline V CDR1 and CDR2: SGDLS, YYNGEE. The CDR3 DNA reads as TGTGCCAGCAGCGGAGGAAGGGCCCTGTCCCAAGAGACCCAGTACTTC. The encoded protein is CASSGGRALSQETQYF.

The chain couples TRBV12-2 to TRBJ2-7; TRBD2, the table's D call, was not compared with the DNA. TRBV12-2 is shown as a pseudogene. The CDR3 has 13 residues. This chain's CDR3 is CASRLRLDYEQYF. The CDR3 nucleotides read TGTGCAAGTCGCTTAAGACTAGACTACGAGCAGTACTTC.

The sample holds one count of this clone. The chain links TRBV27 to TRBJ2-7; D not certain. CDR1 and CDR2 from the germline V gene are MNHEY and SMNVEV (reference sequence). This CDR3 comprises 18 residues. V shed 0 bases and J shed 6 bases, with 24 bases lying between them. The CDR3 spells CASSLSSGSYRQHREQYF. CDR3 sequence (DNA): TGTGCCAGCAGTTTATCATCCGGGTCCTACCGGCAACATCGCGAGCAGTACTTC.

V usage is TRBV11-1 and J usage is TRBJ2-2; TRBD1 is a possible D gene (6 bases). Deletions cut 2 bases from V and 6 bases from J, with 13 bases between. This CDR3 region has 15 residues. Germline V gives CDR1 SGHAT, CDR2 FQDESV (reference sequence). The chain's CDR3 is CASSLRRRQAGELFF. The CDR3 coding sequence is TGTGCCAGCAGCTTAAGAAGGAGACAGGCCGGGGAGCTGTTTTTT.

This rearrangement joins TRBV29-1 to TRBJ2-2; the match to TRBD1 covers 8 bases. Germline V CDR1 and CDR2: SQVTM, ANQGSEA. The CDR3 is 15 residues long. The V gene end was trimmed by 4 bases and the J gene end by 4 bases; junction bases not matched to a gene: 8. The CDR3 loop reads CSVVGGDRGTGELFF. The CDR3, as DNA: TGCAGCGTTGTCGGGGGAGACAGGGGCACCGGGGAGCTGTTTTTT.